Listed below are T cell receptor beta chains from one sample, sequenced in a study of T cells in Graves' hyperthyroidism and ophthalmopathy. TCRdb re-called the multiplex PCR reads with MiXCR, one entry per CDR3 protein. The sample has approximately 690,000 distinct CDR3 sequences; more than 14% are singletons. The sample consisted of blood. The receptors derive from a woman in her fifties or sixties with Graves' ophthalmopathy. CDR3s include the opening cysteine and the closing phenylalanine or tryptophan. The order of the fields is J gene, V gene, clone size, D gene, CDR3 protein, CDR3 DNA. The D gene is left open where the match is weak. For some rows the clone size is stated as once, few or many, or as a class when expanded; others skip it.

TRBJ2-7	TRBV3-1	many	-	CASSQRAGSYEQYF	TGTGCCAGCAGCCAAAGGGCGGGCTCCTACGAGCAGTACTTC
TRBJ2-3	TRBV6-5	once	TRBD2	CASSYEGLATDTQYF	TGTGCCAGCAGTTACGAGGGACTAGCGACAGATACGCAGTATTTT
TRBJ1-5	TRBV5-6	many	TRBD1	CASSTTGYGNQPQHF	TGTGCCAGCAGCACGACAGGGTATGGCAATCAGCCCCAGCATTTT
TRBJ2-3	TRBV7-8	many	-	CASSLVGGPSTDTQYF	TGTGCCAGCAGCTTAGTTGGCGGACCCAGCACAGATACGCAGTATTTT
TRBJ1-5	TRBV15	few	-	CATSEKTGFNQPQHF	TGTGCCACCAGCGAAAAGACAGGATTCAATCAGCCCCAGCATTTT
TRBJ1-4	TRBV4-1	few	TRBD1	CASSQEKDRGRRANEKLFF	TGCGCCAGCAGCCAAGAAAAGGACAGGGGGCGCAGGGCTAATGAAAAACTGTTTTTT
TRBJ1-6	TRBV15	-	-	CATSRVAGSSYNSPLHF	TGTGCCACCAGCAGAGTGGCTGGGAGCTCCTATAATTCACCCCTCCACTTT
TRBJ2-4	TRBV28	many	-	CASSFFQGVASIQYF	TGTGCCAGCAGTTTTTTCCAGGGAGTTGCTAGCATTCAGTACTTC
TRBJ2-7	TRBV6-1	many	-	CASSESFRGRYEQYF	TGTGCCAGCAGTGAATCCTTTAGAGGGCGGTACGAGCAGTACTTC
TRBJ2-5	TRBV6-2/TRBV6-3	few	-	CASSQRILAQYF	TGTGCCAGCAGTCAACGAATACTGGCCCAGTACTTC
TRBJ1-1	TRBV5-5	many	TRBD1	CASSLSSLGPGGTNTEAFF	TGTGCCAGCAGCTTATCTAGCTTGGGGCCAGGGGGCACGAACACTGAAGCTTTCTTT
TRBJ2-3	TRBV24-1	few	-	CATSDPVSWDTQYF	TGTGCCACCAGTGATCCCGTATCGTGGGATACGCAGTATTTT
TRBJ1-1	TRBV11-2	many	-	CASSPPPTGNTEAFF	TGTGCCAGCAGCCCCCCCCCAACGGGGAACACTGAAGCTTTCTTT
TRBJ1-4	TRBV7-2	few	-	CASSRAGATNEKLFF	TGTGCCAGCAGCCGGGCGGGGGCTACTAATGAAAAACTGTTTTTT
TRBJ1-6	TRBV6-6	few	-	CASSYSTTLEGLHF	TGTGCCAGCAGTTACTCCACTACCTTAGAAGGGCTCCACTTT
TRBJ2-1	TRBV12-3/TRBV12-4	many	TRBD1	CASSLAGQGFAEQFF	TGTGCCAGCAGTTTAGCGGGACAGGGTTTTGCTGAGCAGTTCTTC
TRBJ2-1	TRBV24-1	many	-	CATSDFRSSYNEQFF	TGTGCCACCAGTGATTTTCGGAGCTCCTACAATGAGCAGTTCTTC
TRBJ2-1	TRBV20-1	many	TRBD2	CSARGVTSGLNNEQFF	TGCAGTGCTAGAGGTGTTACTAGCGGACTAAACAATGAGCAGTTCTTC